A selection of T cell receptor beta chains follows, all from one sample in a study of blood T cell repertoires in COVID-19. Using immunoSEQ multiplex PCR, the repertoire was profiled, and TCRdb retains in-frame clones only, with some absent. Of roughly 100,000 clones in the sample, less than 90% were seen once. Sequencing was performed on peripheral blood. These receptors originate from a man aged 50-59 years with acute or convalescent COVID-19. The CDR3 runs from the conserved cysteine through the conserved F or W. D genes are given only for firm matches. Clone size, where shown, is once, few, many, or a class for clones that have expanded.

>.|TRBJ2-1|TRBD1|TRBV14
TGTGCCAGCAGCCAACGACAGGGTGCCTACAATGAGCAGTTCTTC
CASSQRQGAYNEQFF
>few|TRBJ1-5|.|TRBV19
TGTGCCAGTAGTACAGTTACCGGCAATCAGCCCCAGCATTTT
CASSTVTGNQPQHF
>.|TRBJ2-7|.|TRBV7-7
TGTGCTAGCAGCTTAGCAGAGGAGGACGAGCAGTACTTC
CASSLAEEDEQYF
>once|TRBJ1-1|.|TRBV30
TGTGCCTGGAGTCCTCCCTTGAACACTGAAGCTTTCTTT
CAWSPPLNTEAFF
>.|TRBJ1-1|TRBD1|TRBV5-1
TGCGCCAGCAGCCGACAGGGGGCCATGAACACTGAAGCTTTCTTT
CASSRQGAMNTEAFF
>few|TRBJ2-7|.|TRBV27
TGTGCCAGCAGTTTAAGTGGCGGGGAGGCCTACGAGCAGTACTTC
CASSLSGGEAYEQYF
>.|TRBJ2-1|TRBD2|TRBV18
TGTGCCAGCTCACCACCAGCGGGGAACAATGAGCAGTTCTTC
CASSPPAGNNEQFF
>.|TRBJ2-7|TRBD2|TRBV7-2
TGTGCCAGCAGCTTAGACCGCGGGAGGCTCTACGAGCAGTACTTC
CASSLDRGRLYEQYF
>.|TRBJ2-5|TRBD2|TRBV6-1
TGTGCCAGCAGTGGCGGTAGGCGGGGGGGCCTGGAGACCCAGTACTTC
CASSGGRRGGLETQYF
>.|TRBJ2-7|TRBD1|TRBV3-1/TRBV3-2
TGTGCCAGCAGGTCACAGGGGCTACCCTACGAGCAGTACTTC
CASRSQGLPYEQYF
>.|TRBJ1-4|.|TRBV27
TGTGCCAGCAGTCCCTGGGGGGGTGGGGAAAAACTGTTTTTT
CASSPWGGGEKLFF
>few|TRBJ2-7|TRBD2|TRBV6-5
TGTGCCAGCAGTTACTCCGGACTAGCGGGCACCTACGAGCAGTACTTC
CASSYSGLAGTYEQYF
>.|TRBJ1-2|TRBD1|TRBV28
TGTGCCAGCAGTTCCCCCGACAGGGGAAGCTATGGCTACACCTTC
CASSSPDRGSYGYTF
>.|TRBJ2-1|TRBD2|TRBV5-6
TGTGCCAGCAGCTCAGGACTAGCGGGGTTCTATGAGCAGTTCTTC
CASSSGLAGFYEQFF
>.|TRBJ1-4|TRBD1|TRBV7-9
TGTGCCAGCAGCCCATCCCCGGGGACAGGGGAAAAACTGTTTTTT
CASSPSPGTGEKLFF
>.|TRBJ1-4|TRBD1|TRBV6-5
TGTGCCAGCAGAATTTCCGGGACAGGGAATGAAAAACTGTTTTTT
CASRISGTGNEKLFF
>.|TRBJ1-5|TRBD1|TRBV6-5
TGTGCCAGCAGCCAGGGACAGGCGGGTCAGCCCCAGCATTTT
CASSQGQAGQPQHF
>few|TRBJ2-7|TRBD2|TRBV5-3
TGTGCCAGAAGCTTGGGACTAGCGGGACTCCCCTCCTACGAGCAGTACTTC
CARSLGLAGLPSYEQYF
>once|TRBJ1-3|.|TRBV30
TGTGCCTGGAGTTTTGGGGGCAACTCTGGAAACACCATATATTTT
CAWSFGGNSGNTIYF
>.|TRBJ2-2|.|TRBV15
TGTGCCACCAGCCCTTACACCGGGGAGCTGTTTTTT
CATSPYTGELFF
>.|TRBJ2-7|TRBD1|TRBV19
TGTGCCAGTAGTGCGGACAGGGGGCCCGAGTACTTC
CASSADRGPEYF
>.|TRBJ2-3|.|TRBV9
TGTGCCAGCAGCGAAACGGGAGCATCCACAGATACGCAGTATTTT
CASSETGASTDTQYF
>.|TRBJ2-7|.|TRBV28
TGTGCCAGCAGTTCCGGACTGAGGGAGCAGTACTTC
CASSSGLREQYF
>.|TRBJ2-5|.|TRBV4-2
TGTGCCAGCAGCCAAGGGTCGGCAGGGGTCCAAGAGACCCAGTACTTC
CASSQGSAGVQETQYF
>.|TRBJ2-2|TRBD2|TRBV9
TGTGCCAGCAGCGTAGGGACGACTAGCGGTGCGCGTTTTGGGCTGTTTTTT
CASSVGTTSGARFGLFF
>few|TRBJ1-3|.|TRBV29-1
TGCAGCGTTGTTGGAGCTGGAAACACCATATATTTT
CSVVGAGNTIYF
>.|TRBJ2-7|TRBD1|TRBV28
TGTGCCAGCAGTTCAAGGACAGGGAAAACTACCTACGAGCAGTACTTC
CASSSRTGKTTYEQYF
>.|TRBJ1-5|TRBD1|TRBV20-1
TGCAGTGCTAGTGCGGGACAGGGGAATCAGCCCCAGCATTTT
CSASAGQGNQPQHF
>.|TRBJ1-2|TRBD1|TRBV28
TGTGCCAGCAGTACCTCGACAGGGAACTATGGCTACACCTTC
CASSTSTGNYGYTF
>.|TRBJ1-2|.|TRBV12-3/TRBV12-4
TGTGCCAGCAGTTTTGGGGGCGTGGGCTACACCTTC
CASSFGGVGYTF
>once|TRBJ2-1|TRBD2|TRBV7-8
TGTGCCAGCAGCTTAGGGGGGAGGGTGAGGGAGCAGTTCTTC
CASSLGGRVREQFF
>.|TRBJ1-2|.|TRBV18
TGTGCCAGCTCACCACAGGGGCGTGGACGGACTAACTATGGCTACACCTTC
CASSPQGRGRTNYGYTF
>.|TRBJ2-5|TRBD2|TRBV7-9
TGTGCCAGCAGCTTAGAAGCGGGGGGGCAAGAGACCCAGTACTTC
CASSLEAGGQETQYF
>.|TRBJ2-5|.|TRBV28
TGTGCCAGCAGTTTAGGTCAAGGGGTAGAGACCCAGTACTTC
CASSLGQGVETQYF
>.|TRBJ2-5|.|TRBV7-4
TGTGCCAGCAGCTTATTGCCAACGGCGGACTTC
CASSLLPTADF
>.|TRBJ1-4|TRBD1|TRBV7-9
TGTGCCAGCAGCAGCGGGACAGGAGCAACTAATGAAAAACTGTTTTTT
CASSSGTGATNEKLFF
>.|TRBJ1-6|TRBD1|TRBV30
TGTGCCTTGGGACAGGTGGATAATTCACCCCTCCACTTT
CALGQVDNSPLHF
>once|TRBJ2-7|.|TRBV3-1/TRBV3-2
TGTGCCAGCAGCCAATCAGGGGTCGCTATCTACGAGCAGTACTTC
CASSQSGVAIYEQYF
>.|TRBJ1-1|TRBD1|TRBV18
TGTGCCAGCTCACCACTCAGCACAGGGGTGACCACAGCTTTCTTT
CASSPLSTGVTTAFF
>few|TRBJ2-7|.|TRBV4-2
TGTGCCAGCAGCCAAGATCAGGCCCAGTACGAGCAGTACTTC
CASSQDQAQYEQYF
>.|TRBJ1-2|.|TRBV5-6
TGTGCCAGCAGGCAAACAGCTGGGGCCTATGGCTACACCTTC
CASRQTAGAYGYTF
>.|TRBJ2-1|TRBD2|TRBV3-1/TRBV3-2
TGTGCCAGCAGCCAAGCTAGCGGGGCTTACAATGAGCAGTTCTTC
CASSQASGAYNEQFF
>.|TRBJ1-5|TRBD1|TRBV6-6
TGTGCCAGCAGTCTATCCGGGACAGGGAATCAGCCCCAGCATTTT
CASSLSGTGNQPQHF
>.|TRBJ2-7|TRBD1|TRBV5-1
TGCGCCAGCAGCTTGTCAGGGACAGGGTTCTACGAGCAGTACTTC
CASSLSGTGFYEQYF
>.|TRBJ1-3|.|TRBV18
TGTGCCAGCTCACCGGGACAACGTGGAAACACCATATATTTT
CASSPGQRGNTIYF
>.|TRBJ1-2|.|TRBV4-1
TGCGCCAGCAGCCGCCAAGGGTACGAGGGAAACTATGGCTACACCTTC
CASSRQGYEGNYGYTF
>once|TRBJ1-1|.|TRBV27
TGTGCCAGCAGTCCTTGGACAGACCCCCTTAAGAACACTGAAGCTTTCTTT
CASSPWTDPLKNTEAFF
>.|TRBJ2-7|.|TRBV19
TGTGCCACTGAGGGGGTTGGCTCCTACGAGCAGTACTTC
CATEGVGSYEQYF
>.|TRBJ1-2|TRBD1|TRBV25-1
TGTGCCAGCATTTCATCCGGGACAGGGGGACATGGCTACACCTTC
CASISSGTGGHGYTF
>.|TRBJ2-1|TRBD1|TRBV19
TGTGCCAGTAGTCCCCGGACAGGGGGCCATTACAATGAGCAGTTCTTC
CASSPRTGGHYNEQFF
>.|TRBJ2-7|.|TRBV11-2
TGTGCCAGCAGCTTTGCCAGTACCTACGAGCAGTACTTC
CASSFASTYEQYF
>.|TRBJ2-1|TRBD2|TRBV27
TGTGCCAGCAGTTCCCCCACTAGCGGGAGGGCGAATGAGCAGTTCTTC
CASSSPTSGRANEQFF
>.|TRBJ1-1|.|TRBV2
TGTGCCAGCCTAGAGAGGGAGACGACTGAAGCTTTCTTT
CASLERETTEAFF